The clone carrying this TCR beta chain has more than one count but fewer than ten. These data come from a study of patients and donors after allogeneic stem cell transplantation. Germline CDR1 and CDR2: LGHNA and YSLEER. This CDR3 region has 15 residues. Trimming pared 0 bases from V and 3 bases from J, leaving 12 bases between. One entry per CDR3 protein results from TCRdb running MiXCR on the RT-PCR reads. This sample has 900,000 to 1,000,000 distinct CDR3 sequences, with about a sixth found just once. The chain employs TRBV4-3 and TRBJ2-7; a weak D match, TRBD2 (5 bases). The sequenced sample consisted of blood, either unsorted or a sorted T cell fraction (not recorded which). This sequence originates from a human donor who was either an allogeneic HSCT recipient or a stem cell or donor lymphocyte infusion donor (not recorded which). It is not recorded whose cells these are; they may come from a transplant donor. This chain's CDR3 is CASSQDEGIDYEQYF. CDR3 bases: TGCGCCAGCAGCCAAGACGAGGGCATCGACTACGAGCAGTACTTC.